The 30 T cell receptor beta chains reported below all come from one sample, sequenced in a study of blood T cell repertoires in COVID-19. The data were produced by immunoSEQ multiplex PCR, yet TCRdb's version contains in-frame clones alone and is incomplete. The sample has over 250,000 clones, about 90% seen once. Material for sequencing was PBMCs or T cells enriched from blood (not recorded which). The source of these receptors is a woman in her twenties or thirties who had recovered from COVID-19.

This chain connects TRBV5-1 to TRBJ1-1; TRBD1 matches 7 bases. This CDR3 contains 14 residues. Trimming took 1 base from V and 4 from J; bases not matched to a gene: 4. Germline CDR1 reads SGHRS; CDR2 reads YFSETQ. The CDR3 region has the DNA TGCGCCAGCAGCTTGCGATCAGGGGGCACTGAAGCTTTCTTT. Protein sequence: CASSLRSGGTEAFF. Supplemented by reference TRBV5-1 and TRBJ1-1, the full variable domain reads KAGVTQTPRYLIKTRGQQVTLSCSPISGHRSVSWYQQTPGQGLQFLFEYFSETQRNKGNFPGRFSGRQFSNSRSEMNVSTLELGDSALYLCASSLRSGGTEAFFGQGTRLTVV.

CDR3 bases: TGTGCCAGCAGCTTAGAATGGCGACAGGGCTGGTCACCCCTCCACTTT. Translated: CASSLEWRQGWSPLHF. The chain couples TRBV7-2 to TRBJ1-6; TRBD1 matches at 7 bases. V lost 1 base and J lost 10; bases outside the gene matches: 10. CDR1 SGHTA and CDR2 FQGNSA come from the germline V gene. CDR3 length: 16 residues.

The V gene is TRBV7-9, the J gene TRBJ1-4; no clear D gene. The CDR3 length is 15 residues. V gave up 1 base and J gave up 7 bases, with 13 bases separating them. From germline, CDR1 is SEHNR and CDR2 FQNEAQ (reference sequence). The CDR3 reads CASSLESLPAEKLFF. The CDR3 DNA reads TGTGCCAGCAGCTTAGAATCCCTACCCGCTGAAAAACTGTTTTTT.

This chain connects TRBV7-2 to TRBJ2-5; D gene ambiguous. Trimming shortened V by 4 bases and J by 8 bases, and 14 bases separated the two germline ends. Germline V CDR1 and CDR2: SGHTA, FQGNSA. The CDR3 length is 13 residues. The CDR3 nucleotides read TGTGCCAGCAGCTCGACCCCCGGAGCAACCCAGTACTTC. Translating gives CASSSTPGATQYF.

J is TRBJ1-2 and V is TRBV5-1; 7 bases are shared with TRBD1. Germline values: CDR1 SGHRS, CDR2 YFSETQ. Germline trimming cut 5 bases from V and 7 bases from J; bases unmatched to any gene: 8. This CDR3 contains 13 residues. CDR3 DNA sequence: TGCGCCAGCAGGTTTGACAGGGAGACTGGCTACACCTTC. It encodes CASRFDRETGYTF.

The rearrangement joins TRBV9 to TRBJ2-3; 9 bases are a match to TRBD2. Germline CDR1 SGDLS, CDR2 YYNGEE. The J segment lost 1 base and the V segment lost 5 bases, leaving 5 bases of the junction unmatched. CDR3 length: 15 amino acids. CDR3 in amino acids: CASRRTSAGTDTQYF. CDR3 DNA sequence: TGTGCCAGCAGGAGGACTAGCGCGGGCACAGATACGCAGTATTTT. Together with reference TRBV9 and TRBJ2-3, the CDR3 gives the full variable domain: DSGVTQTPKHLITATGQRVTLRCSPRSGDLSVYWYQQSLDQGLQFLIQYYNGEERAKGNILERFSAQQFPDLHSELNLSSLELGDSALYFCASRRTSAGTDTQYFGPGTRLTVL.

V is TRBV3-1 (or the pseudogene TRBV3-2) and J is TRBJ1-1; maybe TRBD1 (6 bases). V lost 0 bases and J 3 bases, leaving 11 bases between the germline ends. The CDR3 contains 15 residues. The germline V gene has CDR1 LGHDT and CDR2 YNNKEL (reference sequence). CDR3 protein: CASSQEGGAYTEAFF. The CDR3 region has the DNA TGTGCCAGCAGCCAAGAAGGGGGGGCGTACACTGAAGCTTTCTTT.

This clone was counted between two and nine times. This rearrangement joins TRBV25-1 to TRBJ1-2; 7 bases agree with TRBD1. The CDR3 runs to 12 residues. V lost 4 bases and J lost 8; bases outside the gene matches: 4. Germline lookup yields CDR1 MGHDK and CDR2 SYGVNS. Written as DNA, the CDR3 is TGTGCCAGCAGTGGATACAGGGGCGGCTACACCTTC. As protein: CASSGYRGGYTF.

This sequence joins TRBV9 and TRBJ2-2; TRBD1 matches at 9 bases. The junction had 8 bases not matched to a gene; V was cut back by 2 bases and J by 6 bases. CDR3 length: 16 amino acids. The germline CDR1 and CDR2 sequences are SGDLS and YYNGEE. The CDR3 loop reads CASSVLRGQGPGELFF. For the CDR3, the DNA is TGTGCCAGCAGCGTTCTCCGGGGACAGGGACCCGGGGAGCTGTTTTTT.

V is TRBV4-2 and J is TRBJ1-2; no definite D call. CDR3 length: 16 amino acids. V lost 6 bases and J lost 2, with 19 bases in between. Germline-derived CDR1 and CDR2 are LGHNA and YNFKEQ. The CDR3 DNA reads TGTGCCAGCAGTCGTACTGGGTCCAGAGGAAACTATGGCTACACCTTC. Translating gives CASSRTGSRGNYGYTF.

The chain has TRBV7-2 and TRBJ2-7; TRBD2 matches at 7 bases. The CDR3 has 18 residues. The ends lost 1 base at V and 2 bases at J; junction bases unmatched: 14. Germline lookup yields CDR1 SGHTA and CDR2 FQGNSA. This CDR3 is CASSLVSRWRGKTYEQYF. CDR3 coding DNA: TGTGCCAGCAGCTTAGTCAGTAGGTGGCGGGGGAAGACCTACGAGCAGTACTTC.

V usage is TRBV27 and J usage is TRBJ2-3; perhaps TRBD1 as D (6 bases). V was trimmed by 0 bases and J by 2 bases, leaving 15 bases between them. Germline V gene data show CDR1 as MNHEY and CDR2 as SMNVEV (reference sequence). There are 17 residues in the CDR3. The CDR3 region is CASSLSRGHSLTDTQYF. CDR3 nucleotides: TGTGCCAGCAGTTTATCGAGGGGACACTCGCTCACAGATACGCAGTATTTT.

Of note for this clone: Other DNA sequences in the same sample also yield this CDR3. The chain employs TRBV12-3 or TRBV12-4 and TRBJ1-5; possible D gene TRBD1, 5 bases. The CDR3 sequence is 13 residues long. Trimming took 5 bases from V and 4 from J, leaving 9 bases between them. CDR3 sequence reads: CASSPDRNQPQHF. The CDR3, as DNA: TGTGCCAGCAGTCCCGACAGAAATCAGCCCCAGCATTTT.

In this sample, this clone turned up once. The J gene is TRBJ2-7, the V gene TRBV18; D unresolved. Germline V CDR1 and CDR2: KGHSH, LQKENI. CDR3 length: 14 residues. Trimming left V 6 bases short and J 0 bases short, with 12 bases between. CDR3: CASSTGPVSYEQYF. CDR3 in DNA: TGTGCCAGCTCCACTGGGCCAGTCTCCTACGAGCAGTACTTC.

The CDR3 is CSPGVGYTF. In DNA, the CDR3 is TGCAGCCCGGGGGTTGGCTACACCTTC. The chain is built from TRBV20-1 and TRBJ1-2; D possibly corresponds to TRBD1 (5 bases). Germline V lookup: CDR1 DFQATT, CDR2 SNEGSKA (reference sequence). The CDR3 extends over 9 amino acids.

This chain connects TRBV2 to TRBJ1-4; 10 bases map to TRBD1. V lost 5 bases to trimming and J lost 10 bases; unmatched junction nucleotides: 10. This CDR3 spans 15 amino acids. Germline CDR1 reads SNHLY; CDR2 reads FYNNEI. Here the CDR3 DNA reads TGTGCCAGCAGTCCTCCGACAGGGGGCGGTGGAAAACTGTTTTTT. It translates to CASSPPTGGGGKLFF.

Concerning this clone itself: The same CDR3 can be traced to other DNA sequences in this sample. CDR3 in amino acids: CASSLGQGDGYTF. CDR3 nucleotide sequence: TGCGCCAGCAGCTTGGGGCAGGGGGACGGCTACACCTTC. The rearrangement links TRBV5-1 to TRBJ1-2, with 7 bases identical to TRBD1. The V gene end was trimmed by 0 bases and the J gene end by 8 bases; junction bases not matched to a gene: 4. Looked up from germline, CDR1 is SGHRS and CDR2 is YFSETQ. CDR3 size: 13 residues.

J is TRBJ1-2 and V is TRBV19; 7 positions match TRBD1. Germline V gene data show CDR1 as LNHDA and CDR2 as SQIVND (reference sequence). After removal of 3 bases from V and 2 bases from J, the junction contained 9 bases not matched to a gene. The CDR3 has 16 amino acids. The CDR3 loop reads CASSIIGGGYNYGYTF. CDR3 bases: TGTGCCAGTAGTATCATAGGGGGCGGTTACAACTATGGCTACACCTTC. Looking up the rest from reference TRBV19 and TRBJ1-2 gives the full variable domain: DGGITQSPKYLFRKEGQNVTLSCEQNLNHDAMYWYRQDPGQGLRLIYYSQIVNDFQKGDIAEGYSVSREKKESFPLTVTSAQKNPTAFYLCASSIIGGGYNYGYTFGSGTRLTVV.

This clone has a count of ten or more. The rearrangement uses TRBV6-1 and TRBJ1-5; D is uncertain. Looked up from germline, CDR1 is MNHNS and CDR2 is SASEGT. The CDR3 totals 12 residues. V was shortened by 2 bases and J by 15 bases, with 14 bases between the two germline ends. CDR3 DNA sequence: TGTGCCAGCAGTGAATTCGGGTCCTCCCCGCATTTT. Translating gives CASSEFGSSPHF.

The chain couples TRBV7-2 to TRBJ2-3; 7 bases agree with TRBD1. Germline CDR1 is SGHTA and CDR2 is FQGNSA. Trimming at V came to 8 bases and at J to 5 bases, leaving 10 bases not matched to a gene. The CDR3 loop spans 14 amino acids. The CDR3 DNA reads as TGTGCCAGCCAAGTTAGGGGGCTTGGAGATACGCAGTATTTT. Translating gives CASQVRGLGDTQYF.

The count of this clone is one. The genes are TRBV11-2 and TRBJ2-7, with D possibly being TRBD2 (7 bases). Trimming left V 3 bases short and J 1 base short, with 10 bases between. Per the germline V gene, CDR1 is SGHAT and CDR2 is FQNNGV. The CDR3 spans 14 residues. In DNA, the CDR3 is TGTGCCAGCAGCTTCGGGGGGCCTTCCTACGAGCAGTACTTC. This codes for CASSFGGPSYEQYF.

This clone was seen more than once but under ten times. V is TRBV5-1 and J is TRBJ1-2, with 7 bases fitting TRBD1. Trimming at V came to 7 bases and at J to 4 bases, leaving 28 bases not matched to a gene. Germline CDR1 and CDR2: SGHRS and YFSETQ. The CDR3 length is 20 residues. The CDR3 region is CASRRSPKQTGAFPPYGYTF. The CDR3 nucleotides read TGCGCCAGCCGGAGGAGTCCCAAGCAAACAGGGGCCTTCCCCCCCTATGGCTACACCTTC.

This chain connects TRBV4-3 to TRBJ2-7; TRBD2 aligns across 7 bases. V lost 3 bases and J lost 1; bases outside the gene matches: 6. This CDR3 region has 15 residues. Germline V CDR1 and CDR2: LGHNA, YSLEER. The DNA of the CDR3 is TGCGCCAGCAGCCAGGGACTATCACATTCCTACGAGCAGTACTTC. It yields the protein CASSQGLSHSYEQYF.

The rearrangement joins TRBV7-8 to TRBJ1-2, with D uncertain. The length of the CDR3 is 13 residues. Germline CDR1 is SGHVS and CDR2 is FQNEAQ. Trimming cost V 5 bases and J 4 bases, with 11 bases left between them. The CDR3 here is CASSELRAYGYTF. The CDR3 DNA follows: TGTGCCAGCAGCGAGCTGCGGGCCTATGGCTACACCTTC.

The chain's CDR3 is CSASGGGSEAFF. The CDR3, as DNA: TGCAGCGCATCGGGAGGAGGGAGTGAAGCTTTCTTT. The chain couples TRBV29-1 to TRBJ1-1; no clear D gene. Germline CDR1 reads SQVTM; CDR2 reads ANQGSEA. The V and J ends lost 7 bases and 7 bases respectively, with 16 bases between them. This CDR3 has 12 residues.

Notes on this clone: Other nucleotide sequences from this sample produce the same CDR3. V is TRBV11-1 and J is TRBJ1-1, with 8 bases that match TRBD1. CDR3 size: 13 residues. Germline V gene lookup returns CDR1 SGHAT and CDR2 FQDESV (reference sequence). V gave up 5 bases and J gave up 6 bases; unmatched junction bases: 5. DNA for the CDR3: TGTGCCAGCAGCCGTACAGGGGGGGCTGAAGCTTTCTTT. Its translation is CASSRTGGAEAFF.

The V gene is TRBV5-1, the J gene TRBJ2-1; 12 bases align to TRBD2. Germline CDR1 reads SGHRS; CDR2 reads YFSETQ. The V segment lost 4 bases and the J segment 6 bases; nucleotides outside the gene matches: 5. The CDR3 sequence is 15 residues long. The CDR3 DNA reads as TGCGCCAGCAGCCTGCTAGCGGGGGGGATCAATGAGCAGTTCTTC. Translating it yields CASSLLAGGINEQFF.

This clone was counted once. CDR3 in DNA: TGTGCCAGCAGTCATGGGCGAAGCTACGAGCAGTACTTC. Residues: CASSHGRSYEQYF. V and J are TRBV6-2 or TRBV6-3 and TRBJ2-7, with D unresolved. This CDR3 has 13 amino acids. Germline CDR1 is MNHEY and CDR2 is SVGEGT. The ends were cut back, 5 bases at V and 3 bases at J, with 11 bases in the middle.

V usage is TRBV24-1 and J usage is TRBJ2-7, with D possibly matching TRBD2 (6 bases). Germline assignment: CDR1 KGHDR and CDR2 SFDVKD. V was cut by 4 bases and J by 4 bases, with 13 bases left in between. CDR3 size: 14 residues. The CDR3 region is CATSEAGSIYEQYF. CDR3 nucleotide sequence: TGTGCCACCAGTGAGGCGGGGTCCATTTACGAGCAGTACTTC.

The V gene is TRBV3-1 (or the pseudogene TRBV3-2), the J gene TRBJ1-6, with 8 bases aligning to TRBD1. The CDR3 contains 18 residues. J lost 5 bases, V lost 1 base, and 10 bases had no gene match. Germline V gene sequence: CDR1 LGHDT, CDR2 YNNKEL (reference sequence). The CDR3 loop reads CASSQATWGTGDNSPLHF. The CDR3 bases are TGTGCCAGCAGCCAAGCAACATGGGGGACAGGAGATAATTCACCCCTCCACTTT.